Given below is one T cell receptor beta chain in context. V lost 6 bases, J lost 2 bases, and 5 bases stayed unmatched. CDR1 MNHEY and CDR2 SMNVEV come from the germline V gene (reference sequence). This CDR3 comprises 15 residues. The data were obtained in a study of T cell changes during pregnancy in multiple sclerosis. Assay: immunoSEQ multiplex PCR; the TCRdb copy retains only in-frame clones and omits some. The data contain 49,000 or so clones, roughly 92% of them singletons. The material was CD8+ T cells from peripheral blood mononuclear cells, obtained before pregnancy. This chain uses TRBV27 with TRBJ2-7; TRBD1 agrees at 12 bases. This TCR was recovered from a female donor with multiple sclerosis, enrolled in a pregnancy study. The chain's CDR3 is CASRLGTGGAYEQYF. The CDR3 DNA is TGTGCCAGCAGACTAGGGACAGGGGGCGCCTACGAGCAGTACTTC.